Each of the 20 T cell receptor beta chains below was sequenced from the same sample in a study of CD4+ T cells in melanoma (dated 2022 in TCRdb). Libraries were constructed by the immunoSEQ multiplex PCR assay. TCRdb's version of the immuneACCESS table is confined to in-frame rearrangements and falls short of the full clone set. An unresolved V gene accounts for under half of the shortfall where checked; the remainder is of unknown origin. The sample includes around 100,000 clones, with 92% observed a single time. The top ten constitute about 3.3% of the sample. The sample comprised peripheral blood. The receptors come from a human donor with melanoma.

The V and J genes are TRBV2 and TRBJ2-7; D gene unclear. Germline loops: CDR1 SNHLY, CDR2 FYNNEI. Trimming removed 4 bases at V and 2 bases at J, with 9 bases between. CDR3 length equals 13 residues. CDR3 nucleotides: TGTGCCAGCAGTGGGGCGACCGCCTACGAGCAGTACTTC. This translates into CASSGATAYEQYF. Variable domain in full (rest from reference TRBV2 and TRBJ2-7): EPEVTQTPSHQVTQMGQEVILRCVPISNHLYFYWYRQILGQKVEFLVSFYNNEISEKSEIFDDQFSVERPDGSNFTLKIRSTKLEDSAMYFCASSGATAYEQYFGPGTRLTVT.

This rearrangement joins TRBV28 to TRBJ1-1; TRBD1 agrees at 7 bases. There are 13 residues in the CDR3. Germline V gene sequence: CDR1 MDHEN, CDR2 SYDVKM. The V and J ends lost 4 bases and 10 bases, in that order; junction bases with no gene match: 9. The CDR3 nucleotides are TGTGCCAGCAGTTACGCCGGGACAGAGTTAGCTTTCTTT. Its protein is CASSYAGTELAFF.

A word on this clone: The junction and the germline gene differ at one end; a read error may be behind it. V usage is TRBV18 and J usage is TRBJ1-1, with D possibly TRBD1 on 6 matching bases. From germline, CDR1 is KGHSH and CDR2 LQKENI. The CDR3 length is 14 residues. The CDR3, as DNA: TGTGCCAGTTCACCGACAGGAGGCAAAGCTGAAGCTTTCTTT. Translating it yields CASSPTGGKAEAFF.

The V and J genes are TRBV5-1 and TRBJ2-2; D ambiguous. Germline CDR1 reads SGHRS; CDR2 reads YFSETQ. Trimming took 4 bases from V and 5 from J, leaving 9 bases between them. The CDR3 consists of 13 residues. The CDR3 reads CASSNGNTGELFF. The CDR3, as DNA: TGCGCCAGCAGCAACGGAAATACCGGGGAGCTGTTTTTT.

The rearrangement uses TRBV4-3 and TRBJ1-6; D gene unclear. The CDR3 is made up of 15 amino acids. Trimming cost V 0 bases and J 6 bases, with 9 bases left between them. From germline, CDR1 is LGHNA and CDR2 YSLEER. The CDR3 DNA reads as TGCGCCAGCAGCCAAGACGGTGCACGTAATTCACCCCTCCACTTT. It yields the protein CASSQDGARNSPLHF.

The chain couples TRBV18 to TRBJ1-2, with D perhaps matching TRBD1 (6 bases). Trimming left V 6 bases short and J 3 bases short, with 11 bases between. The CDR3 is made up of 13 amino acids. CDR1 is KGHSH and CDR2 is LQKENI in the germline V gene. The CDR3 DNA is TGTGCCAGCTCCCTCGGGGGCGACTATGGCTACACCTTC. The encoded protein is CASSLGGDYGYTF.

V and J are TRBV19 and TRBJ1-1; TRBD1 might be the D (5 bases). The V end was cut by 0 bases, the J end by 5 bases, with 13 bases between. Germline values: CDR1 LNHDA, CDR2 SQIVND (reference sequence). This CDR3 has 15 amino acids. The CDR3 here is CASSIEGRVRTEAFF. In DNA form, the CDR3 reads TGTGCCAGTAGTATAGAGGGCAGGGTGAGGACTGAAGCTTTCTTT.

V usage is TRBV19 and J usage is TRBJ2-3; 7 bases are shared with TRBD2. The CDR3 consists of 15 residues. The ends lost 5 bases at V and 4 bases at J; junction bases unmatched: 9. Looked up from germline, CDR1 is LNHDA and CDR2 is SQIVND (reference sequence). CDR3 region: CASSESGMGPDTQYF. The CDR3 DNA sequence: TGTGCCAGTAGTGAGAGCGGGATGGGGCCAGATACGCAGTATTTT.

The genes are TRBV7-9 and TRBJ1-1, with D unclear. The CDR3 is 13 amino acids. CDR1 SEHNR and CDR2 FQNEAQ come from the germline V gene (reference sequence). The V end was cut by 3 bases, the J end by 0 bases, with 5 bases between. The CDR3 spells CASSLVMNTEAFF. CDR3 sequence (DNA): TGTGCCAGCAGCTTGGTAATGAACACTGAAGCTTTCTTT. Complete variable domain (other parts from reference TRBV7-9 and TRBJ1-1): DTGVSQNPRHKITKRGQNVTFRCDPISEHNRLYWYRQTLGQGPEFLTYFQNEAQLEKSRLLSDRFSAERPKGSFSTLEIQRTEQGDSAMYLCASSLVMNTEAFFGQGTRLTVV.

The chain carries TRBV4-3 and TRBJ1-6; D gene ambiguous. Per the germline V gene, CDR1 is LGHNA and CDR2 is YSLEER. Trimming took off 0 bases at V and 1 base at J, with 4 bases between the two ends. The CDR3 spans 15 residues. The CDR3 region has the DNA TGCGCCAGCAGCCAAGACAGATCCTATAATTCACCCCTCCACTTT. It yields the protein CASSQDRSYNSPLHF.

The V gene is TRBV2, the J gene TRBJ2-5; no reliable D call. CDR3 length: 13 residues. The germline gives CDR1 SNHLY, CDR2 FYNNEI. V was clipped by 5 bases and J by 2 bases, with 9 bases between them. This CDR3 is CASSFSIQETQYF. CDR3 DNA sequence: TGTGCCAGCAGTTTTAGTATTCAAGAGACCCAGTACTTC.

This clone was found a few times. The genes are TRBV29-1 and TRBJ1-1; the D is unclear. V was clipped by 2 bases and J by 0 bases, with 7 bases between them. The length of the CDR3 is 13 residues. The germline CDR1 and CDR2 sequences are SQVTM and ANQGSEA. The CDR3 loop reads CSVERPLNTEAFF. The CDR3 nucleotides read TGCAGCGTTGAACGTCCATTGAACACTGAAGCTTTCTTT.

The chain combines TRBV19 with TRBJ2-7; 9 nucleotides match TRBD2. The CDR3 extends over 15 amino acids. V shed 1 base and J 4 bases; nucleotides not matched to a gene: 5. Germline V gene sequence: CDR1 LNHDA, CDR2 SQIVND (reference sequence). CDR3 in DNA: TGTGCCAGTAGTATAGTTCCTAGCGGGATTTACGAGCAGTACTTC. Protein sequence: CASSIVPSGIYEQYF.

The chain has TRBV29-1 and TRBJ2-5; perhaps TRBD1 as D (7 bases). The V gene lost 3 bases and the J gene lost 7 bases, with 15 bases spanning the gap. Germline lookup yields CDR1 SQVTM and CDR2 ANQGSEA. The CDR3 totals 13 residues. The CDR3 DNA reads TGCAGCGTTGAGAGGGGGCGGGACGGGACCCAGTACTTC. Translation: CSVERGRDGTQYF.

The chain has TRBV21-1 and TRBJ1-3. TRBV21-1 is reported as a pseudogene. The CDR3 is 16 residues long. Here the CDR3 reads CASSKEGGVLGNTIYF. DNA of the CDR3: TGTGCCAGCAGCAAAGAGGGCGGGGTCTTGGGAAACACCATATATTTT.

The chain joins TRBV9 to TRBJ2-1; 7 bases agree with TRBD2. Per the germline V gene, CDR1 is SGDLS and CDR2 is YYNGEE. V dropped 1 base and J dropped 7; count of bases not matched to a gene: 5. The CDR3 runs 14 residues. CDR3 region: CASSVRGVENEQFF. As DNA, the CDR3 is TGTGCCAGCAGCGTACGGGGGGTTGAGAATGAGCAGTTCTTC.

This clone was counted once. The gene calls are TRBV7-9 and TRBJ2-7, with D tentatively TRBD2 (5 bases). The V end lost 1 base, the J end lost 2 bases, and 9 bases lay between the germline ends. Germline lookup yields CDR1 SEHNR and CDR2 FQNEAQ (reference sequence). The CDR3 runs to 14 residues. In nucleotides, the CDR3 is TGTGCCAGCAGCTTAGAGAGCGGCCCCTACGAGCAGTACTTC. Its translation: CASSLESGPYEQYF.

DNA of the CDR3: TGTGCCAGCAGTGAATCGCGGCCGACTGGGGCCAACGTCCTGACTTTC. Protein sequence: CASSESRPTGANVLTF. This chain uses TRBV25-1 with TRBJ2-6; D gene ambiguous. Germline CDR1 is MGHDK and CDR2 is SYGVNS. The CDR3 is made up of 16 amino acids. V was shortened by 1 base and J by 2 bases, with 9 bases between the two germline ends.

CDR3 sequence reads: CASSVQGATDTQYF. CDR3 in DNA: TGTGCCAGCAGTGTACAGGGGGCTACAGATACGCAGTATTTT. The chain couples TRBV6-1 to TRBJ2-3; 9 bases are shared with TRBD1. The CDR3 consists of 14 residues. Germline CDR1 and CDR2: MNHNS and SASEGT. V shed 4 bases and J 3 bases; nucleotides not matched to a gene: 2.

This clone was detected a few times. The V gene is TRBV30, the J gene TRBJ2-3; D remains ambiguous. The CDR3 is 9 amino acids. Trimming removed 7 bases from V and 6 bases from J, with 5 bases in between. Germline CDR1 and CDR2: GTSNPN and SVGIG (reference sequence). CDR3 bases: TGTGCCTCCGGGGATACGCAGTATTTT. Translated, it gives CASGDTQYF.